This paragraph reports one TCR beta chain. Germline-derived CDR1 and CDR2 are MDHEN and SYDVKM. The length of the CDR3 is 15 residues. Trimming removed 5 bases from V and 0 bases from J, with 10 bases in between. Sequencing used immunoSEQ multiplex PCR; TCRdb keeps in-frame clones, though not all of them. The sample has approximately 500,000 clones, roughly 78% seen once; the top ten hold 10% to 15%. These data are taken from a study of shared clonotypes between healthy human individuals. Across the whole study: Ranging from 18 to 49 in age, donors were a couple of women and a few men.

Material for sequencing was PBMCs. V gene TRBV28 combines with J gene TRBJ1-4, with D hard to call. The clonotype was recovered from a woman in her thirties or forties in good health. Some clones in this sample may be carry-over from other donors' samples. CDR3 in amino acids: CASSQLTSTNEKLFF. CDR3 nucleotides: TGTGCCAGCAGTCAACTCACCTCAACTAATGAAAAACTGTTTTTT.